The 15 T cell receptor beta chains listed next were all sequenced from one sample in a study of T cells after yellow fever vaccination. Each CDR3 protein gets one entry after TCRdb re-called the 5' RACE reads with MiXCR. Altogether around 350,000 distinct CDR3 sequences are present, 11% being singletons, with the ten largest covering 18%. Sequences were derived from PBMCs, sampled on the day of the first yellow fever vaccination. These receptors came from a man younger than 35 who received the YFV17D yellow fever vaccine.

This clonotype was found a few times. The V gene is TRBV4-3, the J gene TRBJ2-7; weak D call: TRBD2 (6 bases). Germline CDR1 is LGHNA and CDR2 is YSLEER. The CDR3 loop spans 17 amino acids. Trimming stripped 4 bases from V and 0 bases from J, with 19 bases between. In DNA, the CDR3 is TGCGCCAGCAGCCGAAGTTTGGAGGGGCTGAGCTCCTACGAGCAGTACTTC. Translated: CASSRSLEGLSSYEQYF.

This clonotype was seen a handful of times. The chain employs TRBV5-4 and TRBJ2-2; D unresolved. Germline V CDR1 and CDR2: SGHNT, YYREEE (reference sequence). The CDR3 totals 16 residues. V was trimmed by 4 bases and J by 0 bases, leaving 13 bases between them. CDR3 in amino acids: CASSEVNLANTGELFF. For the CDR3, the DNA is TGTGCCAGCAGCGAGGTTAATCTAGCGAACACCGGGGAGCTGTTTTTT.

This rearrangement joins TRBV9 to TRBJ2-6; TRBD1 matches at 9 bases. Germline CDR1 is SGDLS and CDR2 is YYNGEE. Trimming removed 2 bases from V and 0 bases from J; junction bases left unmatched: 12. This CDR3 region has 20 residues. CDR3 sequence (DNA): TGTGCCAGCAGCGTCACGACAGGGGGTAGGCTAAGCTCTGGGGCCAACGTCCTGACTTTC. Translated, it gives CASSVTTGGRLSSGANVLTF.

J is TRBJ1-2 and V is TRBV7-3, with 7 bases identical to TRBD1. V lost 5 bases to trimming and J lost 4 bases; unmatched junction nucleotides: 4. The CDR3 is 13 amino acids. The germline gives CDR1 SGHTA, CDR2 FQGTGA. CDR3 coding DNA: TGTGCCAGCAGCCCGGGACAGCCCTATGGCTACACCTTC. As protein: CASSPGQPYGYTF.

V is TRBV5-1 and J is TRBJ2-4; unclear D gene. CDR3 length: 18 amino acids. The ends were cut back, 5 bases at V and 0 bases at J, with 21 bases in the middle. Looked up from germline, CDR1 is SGHRS and CDR2 is YFSETQ. The CDR3 bases are TGCGCCAGCAGAAAGGGTTTTGATGAGACCCTAGCCAAAAACATTCAGTACTTC. It is translated as CASRKGFDETLAKNIQYF.

This clonotype was seen only once. The chain uses TRBV10-2 and TRBJ1-6; no definite D call. Germline CDR1 reads WSHSY; CDR2 reads SAAADI. V lost 2 bases and J lost 2, with 7 bases in between. The CDR3 sequence is 15 residues long. CDR3 amino acids: CASSEPITYNSPLHF. The DNA of the CDR3 is TGCGCCAGCAGTGAGCCCATCACCTATAATTCACCCCTCCACTTT.

This clonotype occurred a few times. The rearrangement uses TRBV7-9 and TRBJ2-1; the D is unclear. V lost 5 bases and J lost 7, with 6 bases in between. Germline V lookup: CDR1 SEHNR, CDR2 FQNEAQ (reference sequence). This CDR3 spans 11 amino acids. The CDR3 DNA reads as TGTGCCAGCAGCCCTTTTAATGAGCAGTTCTTC. Its protein is CASSPFNEQFF. Combining the CDR3 with reference TRBV7-9 and TRBJ2-1 gives the whole variable domain DTGVSQNPRHKITKRGQNVTFRCDPISEHNRLYWYRQTLGQGPEFLTYFQNEAQLEKSRLLSDRFSAERPKGSFSTLEIQRTEQGDSAMYLCASSPFNEQFFGPGTRLTVL.

This clonotype came up many times. V is TRBV7-9 and J is TRBJ1-2; D gene unclear. Trimming pared 5 bases from V and 5 bases from J, leaving 9 bases between. The CDR3 runs to 12 residues. From germline, CDR1 is SEHNR and CDR2 FQNEAQ (reference sequence). In DNA form, the CDR3 reads TGTGCCAGCAGCCCGGACCCTTATGGCTACACCTTC. This codes for CASSPDPYGYTF. Supplemented by reference TRBV7-9 and TRBJ1-2, the full variable domain reads DTGVSQNPRHKITKRGQNVTFRCDPISEHNRLYWYRQTLGQGPEFLTYFQNEAQLEKSRLLSDRFSAERPKGSFSTLEIQRTEQGDSAMYLCASSPDPYGYTFGSGTRLTVV.

This clonotype came up a few times. This chain links TRBV5-1 with TRBJ2-3; TRBD2 matches at 10 bases. This CDR3 region has 14 residues. Germline-derived CDR1 and CDR2 are SGHRS and YFSETQ. V lost 5 bases, J lost 2 bases, and 2 bases stayed unmatched. The DNA for the CDR3 is TGCGCCAGCAGACTAGCGGGGTCCACAGATACGCAGTATTTT. This codes for CASRLAGSTDTQYF.

This clonotype was picked up many times. The chain links TRBV20-1 to TRBJ2-5; tentatively, D is TRBD1 or TRBD2 (5 bases each). From germline, CDR1 is DFQATT and CDR2 SNEGSKA (reference sequence). V lost 1 base and J 1 base, leaving 10 bases between the germline ends. The CDR3 consists of 14 residues. The CDR3 loop reads CSARVLGTQETQYF. The CDR3 DNA is TGCAGTGCTAGAGTACTAGGGACCCAAGAGACCCAGTACTTC.

This clonotype has a count of ten or more. The chain carries TRBV5-5 and TRBJ1-2; TRBD1 matches at 8 bases. CDR3 size: 12 residues. Germline CDR1 and CDR2: SGHKS and YYEKEE (reference sequence). Trimming took 1 base from V and 8 from J; bases not matched to a gene: 1. CDR3 protein: CASSLSGGGYTF. DNA for the CDR3: TGTGCCAGCAGCTTGTCAGGGGGCGGCTACACCTTC.

This clonotype was observed at least ten times. This sequence joins TRBV4-3 and TRBJ2-3, with D uncertain. CDR1 LGHNA and CDR2 YSLEER come from the germline V gene. V lost 5 bases, J lost 3 bases, and 18 bases lay in between. This CDR3 is 16 amino acids long. The CDR3 spells CASSKAPFPVTDTQYF. The CDR3 DNA follows: TGCGCCAGCAGCAAGGCCCCATTTCCTGTGACAGATACGCAGTATTTT.

The V call is TRBV6-6, the J call TRBJ2-7; tentative D call: TRBD2 (6 bases). CDR1 MNHNY and CDR2 SVGAGI come from the germline V gene (reference sequence). Deletions cut 6 bases from V and 5 bases from J, with 8 bases between. CDR3 length: 11 amino acids. The CDR3 bases are TGTGCCAGCAGACGCGGGGACGAGCAGTACGTC. Protein: CASRRGDEQYV.

V is TRBV7-2 and J is TRBJ1-1; 8 bases align to TRBD1. The V gene end was trimmed by 3 bases and the J gene end by 1 base; junction bases not matched to a gene: 4. Germline loops: CDR1 SGHTA, CDR2 FQGNSA. This CDR3 has 15 residues. The CDR3 DNA is TGTGCCAGCAGCTTCAGACAGGGGTGGAACACTGAAGCTTTCTTT. It specifies CASSFRQGWNTEAFF.

V gene TRBV29-1 combines with J gene TRBJ1-5; D remains ambiguous. The CDR3 loop spans 14 amino acids. Germline V CDR1 and CDR2: SQVTM, ANQGSEA. Between the trimmed V and J ends, which lost 2 bases and 6 bases, there was a span of 14 bases. The CDR3 DNA sequence: TGCAGCGTTGAAACCGGGCTGGAGGGTCAGCCCCAGCATTTT. This encodes CSVETGLEGQPQHF. Based on the CDR3 plus reference TRBV29-1 and TRBJ1-5, the full variable domain is SAVISQKPSRDICQRGTSLTIQCQVDSQVTMMFWYRQQPGQSLTLIATANQGSEATYESGFVIDKFPISRPNLTFSTLTVSNMSPEDSSIYLCSVETGLEGQPQHFGDGTRLSIL.